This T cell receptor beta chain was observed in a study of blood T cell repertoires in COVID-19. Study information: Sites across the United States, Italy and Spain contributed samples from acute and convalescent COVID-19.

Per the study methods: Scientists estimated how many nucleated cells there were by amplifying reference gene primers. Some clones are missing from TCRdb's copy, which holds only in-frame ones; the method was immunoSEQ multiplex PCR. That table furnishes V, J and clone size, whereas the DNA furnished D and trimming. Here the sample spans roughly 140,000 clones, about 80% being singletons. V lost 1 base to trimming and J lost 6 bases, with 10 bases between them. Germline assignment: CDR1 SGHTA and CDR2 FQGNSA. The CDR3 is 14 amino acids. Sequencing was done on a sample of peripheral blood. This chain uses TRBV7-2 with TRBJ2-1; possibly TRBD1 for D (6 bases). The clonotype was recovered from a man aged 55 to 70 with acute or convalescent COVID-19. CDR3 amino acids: CASSLGTAFNEQFF. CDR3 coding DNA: TGTGCCAGCAGCTTAGGGACAGCTTTCAATGAGCAGTTCTTC.